This passage covers 8 T cell receptor beta chains from one sample sequenced in a study of radiation and T cells in renal cell carcinoma. TCRdb's table, derived via immunoSEQ multiplex PCR, lists solely in-frame clones and lacks some. The sample has 25,000 to 40,000 clones, over 70% seen once; the top ten hold 30% to 35%. Sample time point: blood 4 weeks post-SBRT, at nephrectomy. Treatment here: 15 Gy SBRT to primary tumor, nephrectomy 4 weeks later. Sequences were derived from blood, sampled from a patient whose treatment included radiotherapy and nephrectomy. These TCRs come from a man aged 60-69 years with renal cell carcinoma.

The gene calls are TRBV5-1 and TRBJ2-7, with 7 bases identical to TRBD1. After removal of 4 bases from V and 1 base from J, the junction contained 8 bases not matched to a gene. The CDR3 is 15 residues long. Per germline, CDR1 SGHRS and CDR2 YFSETQ. CDR3 sequence (DNA): TGCGCCAGCAGCCGACAGGGTACCCTATCCTACGAGCAGTACTTC. Protein sequence: CASSRQGTLSYEQYF.

The V and J genes are TRBV10-3 and TRBJ1-4, with D possibly matching TRBD1 (6 bases). This CDR3 contains 14 residues. The V end lost 8 bases, the J end lost 7 bases, and 17 bases lay between the germline ends. CDR1 ENHRY and CDR2 SYGVKD come from the germline V gene. The DNA of the CDR3 is TGTGCCATCTGGCAGGGGCTGGTGGGTGAAAAACTGTTTTTT. Its translation: CAIWQGLVGEKLFF.

The chain employs TRBV5-1 and TRBJ2-3; TRBD2 is a possible D gene (6 bases). Germline V gene sequence: CDR1 SGHRS, CDR2 YFSETQ. Between the trimmed V and J ends, which lost 8 bases and 10 bases, there was a span of 23 bases. The CDR3 has 14 amino acids. The CDR3 is CASQPGGVVDAQYF. Here the CDR3 DNA reads TGCGCCAGTCAACCCGGGGGAGTAGTGGATGCGCAGTATTTT.

This rearrangement joins TRBV19 to TRBJ1-5; a possible D gene is TRBD1 (6 bases). The CDR3 is 15 amino acids. The V end lost 6 bases, the J end lost 1 base, and 13 bases lay between the germline ends. Germline V gene data show CDR1 as LNHDA and CDR2 as SQIVND (reference sequence). CDR3 loop: CASSVTGYSNQPQHF. CDR3 DNA: TGTGCCAGTAGCGTAACAGGGTACAGCAATCAGCCCCAGCATTTT. Full variable domain (outside the CDR3, taken from reference TRBV19 and TRBJ1-5): DGGITQSPKYLFRKEGQNVTLSCEQNLNHDAMYWYRQDPGQGLRLIYYSQIVNDFQKGDIAEGYSVSREKKESFPLTVTSAQKNPTAFYLCASSVTGYSNQPQHFGDGTRLSIL.

V is TRBV4-1 and J is TRBJ1-2; TRBD1 agrees at 7 bases. This CDR3 has 16 amino acids. Trimming removed 4 bases from V and 8 bases from J; junction bases left unmatched: 16. The germline V gene has CDR1 MGHRA and CDR2 YSYEKL. This chain's CDR3 is CASSLTHGTANEGYTF. The CDR3, as DNA: TGCGCCAGCAGCCTAACACACGGGACAGCTAACGAGGGCTACACCTTC.

This clone was seen more than once but under ten times. The chain couples TRBV4-2 to TRBJ2-2; D remains unclear. Germline lookup yields CDR1 LGHNA and CDR2 YNFKEQ. V lost 0 bases, J lost 5 bases, and 19 bases lay in between. The CDR3 has 18 residues. CDR3 DNA: TGTGCCAGCAGCCAAGAGGCCTCTTCTTCTAGTATAACCGGGGAGCTGTTTTTT. Translated: CASSQEASSSSITGELFF.

This clone was seen a single time. This chain joins TRBV27 and TRBJ1-2, with 7 bases aligning to TRBD1. This CDR3 has 15 residues. J lost 4 bases, V lost 1 base, and 6 bases had no gene match. The germline V gene has CDR1 MNHEY and CDR2 SMNVEV (reference sequence). The CDR3: CASSLWPQGSYGYTF. The CDR3 nucleotides read TGTGCCAGCAGTTTATGGCCACAGGGGAGCTATGGCTACACCTTC.

This clone was counted at least ten times. V gene TRBV7-6 combines with J gene TRBJ2-5; TRBD1 aligns across 9 bases. The CDR3 has 14 amino acids. Per the germline V gene, CDR1 is SGHVS and CDR2 is FNYEAQ. V trimming: 5 bases; J trimming: 6 bases; junction bases outside the gene matches: 7. The CDR3 here is CASSVTGTGKTQYF. Written as DNA, the CDR3 is TGTGCCAGCAGCGTGACCGGGACAGGGAAGACCCAGTACTTC.